The 16 T cell receptor beta chains listed next were all sequenced from one sample in a study of early stage breast cancer tumors. The table came from immunoSEQ multiplex PCR; TCRdb's copy has only in-frame clones and leaves some out. The profile shows more than 65,000 clones, 65% to 85% of them singletons. Sequencing input: blood. These TCRs come from a person aged 35-55 years with breast cancer.

V usage is TRBV28 and J usage is TRBJ2-3, with D tentatively TRBD2 (6 bases). CDR1 and CDR2 (germline): MDHEN, SYDVKM. The CDR3 has 15 residues. The V and J ends lost 4 bases and 1 base respectively, with 12 bases between them. The CDR3 DNA reads as TGTGCCAGCAGTTCCCCGGGAGAAGGCACAGATACGCAGTATTTT. Translated, it gives CASSSPGEGTDTQYF.

CDR3 coding DNA: TGCGCCAGCAGCTGGACAGGGACTGCCACAGATACGCAGTATTTT. As protein: CASSWTGTATDTQYF. This chain joins TRBV5-1 and TRBJ2-3; the match to TRBD1 covers 8 bases. In germline, CDR1 is SGHRS, CDR2 YFSETQ. V lost 3 bases, J lost 2 bases, and 5 bases stayed unmatched. The CDR3 length is 15 residues.

This clone turned up a few times. The chain links TRBV5-4 to TRBJ2-6; D is undetermined. Trimming took off 5 bases at V and 2 bases at J, with 23 bases between the two ends. The CDR3 covers 19 residues. Per the germline V gene, CDR1 is SGHNT and CDR2 is YYREEE (reference sequence). Here the CDR3 DNA reads TGTGCCAGCAGTTCTCCGACCGCTGCAAGCTTCCCTGGGGCCAACGTCCTGACTTTC. This sequence encodes CASSSPTAASFPGANVLTF.

V gene TRBV2 combines with J gene TRBJ2-6, with TRBD1 matching over 7 bases. V shed 8 bases and J 0 bases; nucleotides not matched to a gene: 19. Germline V gives CDR1 SNHLY, CDR2 FYNNEI. The CDR3 sequence is 20 residues long. This chain's CDR3 is CASQWDSIKLDDSGANVLTF. CDR3 DNA: TGTGCCAGCCAATGGGACAGCATTAAACTTGACGACTCTGGGGCCAACGTCCTGACTTTC.

This clone occurred once. The chain uses TRBV20-1 and TRBJ1-1; D ambiguous. Between the trimmed V and J ends, which lost 6 bases and 1 base, there was a span of 6 bases. Germline loops: CDR1 DFQATT, CDR2 SNEGSKA (reference sequence). The CDR3 spans 11 residues. As DNA, the CDR3 is TGCAGTGCAGAGGGGAACACTGAAGCTTTCTTT. Encoded protein: CSAEGNTEAFF.

The V gene is TRBV9, the J gene TRBJ1-2; D remains unclear. In germline, CDR1 is SGDLS, CDR2 YYNGEE. This CDR3 has 13 amino acids. Trimming pared 6 bases from V and 8 bases from J, leaving 17 bases between. The CDR3 sequence is CASTLGEAAGYTF. The CDR3, as DNA: TGTGCCAGCACCCTTGGGGAGGCCGCCGGCTACACCTTC.

The V gene is TRBV7-9, the J gene TRBJ2-1, with 7 positions matching TRBD2. V dropped 4 bases and J dropped 7; count of bases not matched to a gene: 7. This CDR3 is built from 14 residues. CDR1 is SEHNR, CDR2 FQNEAQ, per germline (reference sequence). CDR3 region: CASSSGLIGNEQFF. CDR3 nucleotide sequence: TGTGCCAGCAGCTCGGGACTAATAGGTAATGAGCAGTTCTTC.

This clone came up once. V usage is TRBV30 and J usage is TRBJ2-2; D unresolved. Germline V gene lookup returns CDR1 GTSNPN and CDR2 SVGIG (reference sequence). V lost 0 bases and J lost 4, with 12 bases in between. The CDR3 is 15 amino acids. The CDR3, as DNA: TGTGCCTGGAGTGTCACCGACCCCGGCACCGGGGAGCTGTTTTTT. It encodes CAWSVTDPGTGELFF.

The chain combines TRBV5-1 with TRBJ1-2; a possible D gene is TRBD1 (6 bases). The CDR3 sequence is 14 residues long. V gave up 1 base and J gave up 6 bases, with 13 bases separating them. Germline assignment: CDR1 SGHRS and CDR2 YFSETQ. The CDR3 protein is CASSLRPGDDGYTF. The CDR3 DNA follows: TGCGCCAGCAGCTTGAGGCCAGGGGACGATGGCTACACCTTC.

The chain is built from TRBV19 and TRBJ1-5, with TRBD1 matching over 7 bases. The germline gives CDR1 LNHDA, CDR2 SQIVND (reference sequence). The CDR3 consists of 13 residues. V trimming: 6 bases; J trimming: 7 bases; junction bases outside the gene matches: 6. In nucleotides, the CDR3 is TGTGCCAGTAGCAAGGACAGGAGCCAGCCCCAGCATTTT. Amino acids: CASSKDRSQPQHF.

This rearrangement joins TRBV18 to TRBJ2-7; 12 bases align to TRBD2. The CDR3 sequence is 17 residues long. Germline V gene lookup returns CDR1 KGHSH and CDR2 LQKENI. V gave up 3 bases and J gave up 4 bases; unmatched junction bases: 10. CDR3 sequence (DNA): TGTGCCAGCTCACCCACGCTAGCGGGAGGGTCTTTATACGAGCAGTACTTC. This encodes CASSPTLAGGSLYEQYF.

This chain links TRBV5-6 with TRBJ2-1, with D maybe TRBD1 (5 bases). The length of the CDR3 is 15 residues. V lost 2 bases and J 6 bases, leaving 15 bases between the germline ends. Germline V gene lookup returns CDR1 SGHDT and CDR2 YYEEEE. CDR3 nucleotide sequence: TGTGCCAGCAGCTTACCCGAAGGGGTTTCCAATGAGCAGTTCTTC. Protein product: CASSLPEGVSNEQFF.

The chain has TRBV19 and TRBJ1-1; D not certain. There are 14 residues in the CDR3. V was shortened by 10 bases and J by 1 base, with 16 bases between the two germline ends. Germline CDR1 and CDR2: LNHDA and SQIVND (reference sequence). The DNA of the CDR3 is TGTGCCACAAAAAGGAACACTAAGAACACTGAAGCTTTCTTT. Its translation: CATKRNTKNTEAFF.

The chain joins TRBV2 to TRBJ2-7; D is perhaps TRBD1 or TRBD2 (5 bases each). Germline V gives CDR1 SNHLY, CDR2 FYNNEI. V lost 6 bases to trimming and J lost 3 bases, with 18 bases between them. CDR3 size: 15 residues. CDR3 sequence (DNA): TGTGCCAGCAGCGCACTCCGGGACGGAATCTACGAGCAGTACTTC. Its translation: CASSALRDGIYEQYF.

The chain employs TRBV5-1 and TRBJ1-1; TRBD1 might be the D (6 bases). V lost 4 bases and J lost 5, with 21 bases in between. Per the germline V gene, CDR1 is SGHRS and CDR2 is YFSETQ. The CDR3 has 16 amino acids. In DNA, the CDR3 is TGCGCCAGCAGCCTGACAGGCCCCAACCTTGGTACTGAAGCTTTCTTT. It codes for CASSLTGPNLGTEAFF. The full variable domain, its missing parts supplied by reference TRBV5-1 and TRBJ1-1, is KAGVTQTPRYLIKTRGQQVTLSCSPISGHRSVSWYQQTPGQGLQFLFEYFSETQRNKGNFPGRFSGRQFSNSRSEMNVSTLELGDSALYLCASSLTGPNLGTEAFFGQGTRLTVV.

The rearrangement uses TRBV18 and TRBJ2-1; D call uncertain. CDR1 is KGHSH, CDR2 LQKENI, per germline. This CDR3 is built from 11 residues. Trimming pared 5 bases from V and 9 bases from J, leaving 8 bases between. CDR3 protein: CASSGVAEQFF. CDR3 nucleotide sequence: TGTGCCAGCTCAGGGGTTGCTGAGCAGTTCTTC.